This T cell receptor beta chain stems from a study of graft-versus-host responses after intestinal transplantation. As for the study in general: Multivisceral, liver-intestinal, or isolated intestinal transplants were performed in recipients. Tacrolimus and steroids were given for around three years to all recipients after anti-thymocyte globulin induction.

Only in-frame clones appear in the TCRdb table, and some are missing; sequencing was by immunoSEQ multiplex PCR. The sample includes some 90,000 clones, around 93% of them seen just once. The junction had 6 bases not matched to a gene; V was cut back by 0 bases and J by 7 bases. This CDR3 has 16 amino acids. Germline CDR1 is LGHNA and CDR2 is YSLEER. Study observations and caveats: HvG clone declines early post-transplant were associated with peak circulating GvH levels.

This clone showed up just once. Its antigen remains unidentified. The origin of this receptor is a human donor who was the organ donor for an intestinal transplant. J is TRBJ1-6 and V is TRBV4-3; 7 positions match TRBD1. Sequencing used unstimulated CD8+ T cells sorted from spleen or lymph node cells, obtained before transplant. The CDR3 nucleotides read TGCGCCAGCAGCCAAGATCTGACAGGGTGGAATTCACCCCTCCACTTT. This encodes CASSQDLTGWNSPLHF.